This T cell receptor (beta chain) was recovered during a study of blood T cells in healthy people across ages. Overall study results and limits: Naive T cell percentage showed a strong correlation with the diversity of TCR beta. Diversity was higher, and naive CD4+ cells more numerous, in long-lived donors than in aged donors.

From germline, CDR1 is MNHEY and CDR2 SVGAGI. Trimming cost V 6 bases and J 2 bases, with 6 bases left between them. CDR3 length equals 12 residues. The individuals who served as donors were healthy Caucasians living in Russia, aged roughly 6 to 95. Total RNA extraction produced at least 5.5 micrograms (per sample) for the study. Alongside a J-beta primer mix, a sample-barcoded 5' primer served in a second PCR lasting 7 to 11 cycles. TCRdb redid the calling of the 5' RACE reads with MiXCR, one entry per CDR3 protein. Here the sample spans about 1.6 million distinct CDR3 sequences, about 35% being singletons. This clonotype has only a few counts. Antigen specificity is unknown.

The V call is TRBV6-5, the J call TRBJ2-3; D ambiguous. Sequencing was done on a sample of blood. The sequence was obtained from a young woman in good health. This CDR3 is CASRDPTDTQYF. In DNA, the CDR3 is TGTGCCAGCAGGGACCCCACAGATACGCAGTATTTT.